Below are 16 T cell receptor beta chains sequenced from a single sample in a study of T cells after yellow fever vaccination. MiXCR, applied by TCRdb to the 5' RACE reads, yields one record per CDR3 protein. Of about 630,000 distinct CDR3 sequences in the sample, roughly an eighth were seen once. The sample consisted of PBMCs, taken on the day of the yellow fever booster vaccination. The receptors come from a man younger than 40 who received the YFV17D yellow fever vaccine.

In its sample, this clonotype was seen a few times. This chain connects TRBV6-1 to TRBJ2-1; TRBD2 might be the D (5 bases). The CDR3 runs to 15 residues. Looked up from germline, CDR1 is MNHNS and CDR2 is SASEGT. V was trimmed by 5 bases and J by 0 bases, leaving 11 bases between them. The CDR3, as DNA: TGTGCCAGCAGTCTTCCTGGGAGCTCCTACAATGAGCAGTTCTTC. Amino acid sequence: CASSLPGSSYNEQFF.

There are a few counts of this clonotype. The J gene is TRBJ1-2, the V gene TRBV29-1, with 7 bases identical to TRBD1. From germline, CDR1 is SQVTM and CDR2 ANQGSEA. Losses at the gene ends were 6 bases for V and 5 bases for J; bases not matched to a gene: 12. The CDR3 loop spans 14 amino acids. CDR3 sequence reads: CSVRTGTATYGYTF. The CDR3 DNA sequence: TGCAGCGTCAGAACCGGGACAGCCACGTATGGCTACACCTTC.

A few counts support this clonotype. The gene calls are TRBV5-6 and TRBJ2-5, with D possibly TRBD2 on 5 matching bases. The CDR3 consists of 15 residues. Germline CDR1 is SGHDT and CDR2 is YYEEEE. V was shortened by 3 bases and J by 1 base, with 13 bases between the two germline ends. The CDR3 protein is CASSSLTRTQETQYF. Written as DNA, the CDR3 is TGTGCCAGCAGCTCCTTAACTAGGACCCAAGAGACCCAGTACTTC.

The chain is built from TRBV9 and TRBJ2-1; TRBD2 agrees at 10 bases. The CDR3 consists of 15 residues. The trim removed 1 base at V and 12 bases at J, leaving 10 bases unmatched. CDR1 is SGDLS, CDR2 YYNGEE, per germline. CDR3 DNA: TGTGCCAGCAGCGTAACAGCGGGAGGGCCCCCTGGGCAGTTCTTC. It encodes CASSVTAGGPPGQFF.

This clonotype was detected ten times or more. This CDR3 is CASSHSGSGNEQFF. Written as DNA, the CDR3 is TGTGCCAGCAGTCACAGCGGGAGCGGCAATGAGCAGTTCTTC. The rearrangement uses TRBV12-3 or TRBV12-4 and TRBJ2-1, with TRBD2 identical over 8 bases. Trimming at V came to 5 bases and at J to 6 bases, leaving 6 bases not matched to a gene. CDR3 size: 14 residues.

This clonotype has just a few counts. The CDR3 bases are TGCAGTGCTACAGGGTCTGGCGGCACAGATACGCAGTATTTT. It encodes CSATGSGGTDTQYF. V and J are TRBV20-1 and TRBJ2-3, with TRBD1 as a possible D gene (5 bases). V lost 4 bases and J lost 1, with 12 bases in between. The germline V gene has CDR1 DFQATT and CDR2 SNEGSKA (reference sequence). The CDR3 has 14 residues.

This clonotype was seen repeatedly, ten times or more. The gene calls are TRBV24-1 and TRBJ2-2; D remains ambiguous. This CDR3 has 12 residues. Germline CDR1 is KGHDR and CDR2 is SFDVKD. The V end lost 8 bases, the J end lost 3 bases, and 6 bases lay between the germline ends. This chain's CDR3 is CATTGDTGELFF. As DNA, the CDR3 is TGTGCCACCACAGGTGACACCGGGGAGCTGTTTTTT.

V is TRBV7-8 and J is TRBJ1-1; 8 nucleotides agree with TRBD1. The CDR3 totals 16 residues. Unmatched junction bases numbered 8, after V lost 0 bases and J lost 5 bases. CDR1 is SGHVS, CDR2 FQNEAQ, per germline. DNA of the CDR3: TGTGCCAGCAGCTTAGCTGGGACAGGTTTCGTGACTGAAGCTTTCTTT. This codes for CASSLAGTGFVTEAFF.

The sample holds a few counts of this clonotype. The chain couples TRBV20-1 to TRBJ2-7; D is undetermined. Germline V lookup: CDR1 DFQATT, CDR2 SNEGSKA (reference sequence). CDR3 length: 14 residues. Trimming removed 2 bases at V and 0 bases at J, with 11 bases between. CDR3 coding DNA: TGCAGTGCTAGACTATCGGCGAGCTCCTACGAGCAGTACTTC. Translating it yields CSARLSASSYEQYF.

The chain carries TRBV18 and TRBJ2-7; D may be TRBD2 (5 bases). The germline gives CDR1 KGHSH, CDR2 LQKENI. Trimming pared 3 bases from V and 0 bases from J, leaving 9 bases between. The CDR3 has 14 residues. CDR3 in amino acids: CASSPQRNSYEQYF. DNA for the CDR3: TGTGCCAGCTCACCCCAGCGGAACTCCTACGAGCAGTACTTC.

V gene TRBV20-1 combines with J gene TRBJ2-3; tentatively, D is TRBD2 (6 bases). V dropped 6 bases and J dropped 1 base, with 17 bases sitting between them. Germline CDR1 and CDR2: DFQATT and SNEGSKA (reference sequence). The CDR3 is made up of 15 amino acids. Here the CDR3 reads CSAIDGTAGTDTQYF. CDR3 bases: TGCAGTGCCATAGACGGGACTGCAGGCACAGATACGCAGTATTTT.

The J gene is TRBJ2-1, the V gene TRBV19; 11 nucleotides agree with TRBD2. The CDR3 has 14 amino acids. The V gene's germline CDR1 is LNHDA and CDR2 SQIVND (reference sequence). J lost 12 bases, V lost 4 bases, and 8 bases had no gene match. CDR3 nucleotide sequence: TGTGCCAGTAGTAGTTGGGGACTAGCGGAACCGCAGTTCTTC. Its translation is CASSSWGLAEPQFF.

The genes are TRBV5-8 and TRBJ1-3; possible D gene TRBD1, 5 bases. This CDR3 is 13 amino acids long. Trimming shortened V by 2 bases and J by 5 bases, and 8 bases separated the two germline ends. The V gene's germline CDR1 is SGHTS and CDR2 YDEGEE. CDR3 in amino acids: CASSFDSRNTIYF. CDR3 DNA: TGTGCCAGCAGCTTCGACAGCCGAAACACCATATATTTT.

This clonotype occurred many times. The chain has TRBV4-3 and TRBJ1-1; 7 nucleotides match TRBD1. Germline V CDR1 and CDR2: LGHNA, YSLEER. This CDR3 spans 13 amino acids. Unmatched junction bases numbered 3, after V lost 0 bases and J lost 8 bases. The CDR3 sequence is CASSQERQGEAFF. CDR3 nucleotides: TGCGCCAGCAGCCAAGAACGACAGGGCGAAGCTTTCTTT.

This clonotype showed up just a few times. The J gene is TRBJ2-7, the V gene TRBV3-1, with D maybe TRBD2 (6 bases). From germline, CDR1 is LGHDT and CDR2 YNNKEL (reference sequence). The ends were cut back, 1 base at V and 0 bases at J, with 10 bases in the middle. This CDR3 is built from 15 residues. The DNA of the CDR3 is TGTGCCAGCAGCCAAGGGACTACTCCCTCCTACGAGCAGTACTTC. This sequence encodes CASSQGTTPSYEQYF.

This clonotype occurred a few times. The chain employs TRBV7-2 and TRBJ1-2, with TRBD1 matching 7 bases. This CDR3 has 13 residues. Looked up from germline, CDR1 is SGHTA and CDR2 is FQGNSA. V lost 3 bases, J lost 6 bases, and 4 bases stayed unmatched. The CDR3 sequence: CASSLTGTHGYTF. The CDR3 region has the DNA TGTGCCAGCAGCTTGACAGGGACCCATGGCTACACCTTC.